This is a list of T cell receptor beta chains from one sample in a study of shared clonotypes between healthy human individuals. Clones were read by immunoSEQ multiplex PCR, and TCRdb kept only the in-frame ones, dropping some. The sample includes around 480,000 clones, around 79% of them seen just once. Sequencing was performed on PBMCs. These TCRs come from a woman between 40 and 50 years old in good health. Some clones in this sample may be carry-over from other donors' samples. Each CDR3 is given with its conserved first and last residue. Each record gives: CDR3 protein, CDR3 DNA, V gene, clone size, D gene, J gene. A D gene is named only where the DNA matches it firmly. Clone size is shown for a subset of rows, as once, few, many or a class of expanded clone.

cdr3_aa: CATRDPSLRTGAEGDEAFF
cdr3_nt: TGTGCCACCAGGGACCCCTCTTTGAGGACAGGGGCGGAGGGGGATGAAGCTTTCTTT
v_call: TRBV28
clone_size: -
d_call: TRBD1
j_call: TRBJ1-1

cdr3_aa: CATSTKGQRSWDTQYF
cdr3_nt: TGTGCCACCAGCACAAAAGGACAGCGATCTTGGGATACGCAGTATTTT
v_call: TRBV15
clone_size: -
d_call: -
j_call: TRBJ2-3

cdr3_aa: CASSRNRGQWETQYF
cdr3_nt: TGTGCCAGCTCCCGTAACAGGGGGCAGTGGGAGACCCAGTACTTC
v_call: TRBV18
clone_size: -
d_call: TRBD1
j_call: TRBJ2-5

cdr3_aa: CASEPDKNTEAFF
cdr3_nt: TGTGCCAGTGAGCCTGACAAGAACACTGAAGCTTTCTTT
v_call: TRBV10-3
clone_size: -
d_call: -
j_call: TRBJ1-1

cdr3_aa: CASGRREGEQYF
cdr3_nt: TGTGCCAGCGGTAGACGGGAGGGCGAGCAGTACTTC
v_call: TRBV2
clone_size: -
d_call: TRBD2
j_call: TRBJ2-7

cdr3_aa: CASSVKREGPDEQFF
cdr3_nt: TGCGCCAGCAGCGTAAAGCGGGAGGGCCCGGATGAGCAGTTCTTC
v_call: TRBV5-1
clone_size: -
d_call: TRBD2
j_call: TRBJ2-1

cdr3_aa: CASSLPHRGWDSEAFF
cdr3_nt: TGTGCCAGCAGCTTACCCCACAGGGGATGGGACTCTGAAGCTTTCTTT
v_call: TRBV7-8
clone_size: -
d_call: TRBD1
j_call: TRBJ1-1

cdr3_aa: CASSSEDRAQHF
cdr3_nt: TGTGCCAGCAGCTCCGAGGATAGGGCCCAGCATTTT
v_call: TRBV7-9
clone_size: -
d_call: -
j_call: TRBJ1-5

cdr3_aa: CASSELGQVGAFF
cdr3_nt: TGTGCCAGCAGTGAATTGGGACAGGTTGGAGCTTTCTTT
v_call: TRBV2
clone_size: -
d_call: TRBD1
j_call: TRBJ1-1

cdr3_aa: CASSLPYRITNTGELFF
cdr3_nt: TGTGCCAGCAGCTTGCCCTACAGGATCACGAACACCGGGGAGCTGTTTTTT
v_call: TRBV7-8
clone_size: -
d_call: -
j_call: TRBJ2-2

cdr3_aa: CASSRGLADYQETQYF
cdr3_nt: TGTGCTAGCAGCCGTGGACTAGCGGACTACCAAGAGACCCAGTACTTC
v_call: TRBV7-9
clone_size: once
d_call: TRBD2
j_call: TRBJ2-5

cdr3_aa: CASSLPGGHEQFF
cdr3_nt: TGTGCCAGCAGCTTACCGGGGGGGCATGAGCAGTTCTTC
v_call: TRBV5-4
clone_size: -
d_call: TRBD2
j_call: TRBJ2-1

cdr3_aa: CASNEGPGVYGYTF
cdr3_nt: TGTGCCAGCAACGAGGGACCAGGCGTCTATGGCTACACCTTC
v_call: TRBV9
clone_size: -
d_call: -
j_call: TRBJ1-2

cdr3_aa: CASRGGTGSYEQYF
cdr3_nt: TGTGCCAGCAGGGGGGGGACAGGATCCTACGAGCAGTACTTC
v_call: TRBV6-5
clone_size: -
d_call: -
j_call: TRBJ2-7

cdr3_aa: CASSGGQGGYEQYF
cdr3_nt: TGTGCCAGCAGCGGCGGACAGGGGGGCTACGAGCAGTACTTC
v_call: TRBV7-9
clone_size: -
d_call: TRBD1
j_call: TRBJ2-7

cdr3_aa: CASSGIAGTYNEQFF
cdr3_nt: TGTGCCAGCAGTGGTATAGCGGGAACCTACAATGAGCAGTTCTTC
v_call: TRBV27
clone_size: -
d_call: TRBD2
j_call: TRBJ2-1

cdr3_aa: CASSDRGLGTIYF
cdr3_nt: TGTGCCAGCAGTGACAGGGGCCTTGGCACCATATATTTT
v_call: TRBV2
clone_size: -
d_call: -
j_call: TRBJ1-3

cdr3_aa: CASSLQHTLYNSPLHF
cdr3_nt: TGTGCCAGCAGTTTACAACACACACTCTATAATTCACCCCTCCACTTT
v_call: TRBV28
clone_size: once
d_call: -
j_call: TRBJ1-6

cdr3_aa: CASRTRPAGPYNEQFF
cdr3_nt: TGTGCCAGCAGAACAAGACCAGCAGGGCCCTACAATGAGCAGTTCTTC
v_call: TRBV11-2
clone_size: once
d_call: -
j_call: TRBJ2-1

cdr3_aa: CATRTSGNYEQYF
cdr3_nt: TGTGCCACCAGAACTAGCGGGAACTACGAGCAGTACTTC
v_call: TRBV15
clone_size: -
d_call: TRBD2
j_call: TRBJ2-7

cdr3_aa: CASSSPGLANEQYF
cdr3_nt: TGTGCCAGTAGTTCCCCGGGACTAGCAAACGAGCAGTACTTC
v_call: TRBV19
clone_size: -
d_call: TRBD2
j_call: TRBJ2-7

cdr3_aa: CASSPIGLSYQETQYF
cdr3_nt: TGCGCCAGCAGCCCAATCGGGTTATCGTACCAAGAGACCCAGTACTTC
v_call: TRBV4-1
clone_size: -
d_call: -
j_call: TRBJ2-5

cdr3_aa: CASSYRRDLSGNTIYF
cdr3_nt: TGTGCCAGCAGTTACCGGCGGGACCTCTCTGGAAACACCATATATTTT
v_call: TRBV5-6
clone_size: -
d_call: -
j_call: TRBJ1-3

cdr3_aa: CASSQGAGVEKLVF
cdr3_nt: TGTGCCAGCAGCCAGGGGGCAGGGGTTGAAAAACTGGTTTTT
v_call: TRBV9
clone_size: -
d_call: TRBD1
j_call: TRBJ1-4

cdr3_aa: CASSSSRDGYEQYF
cdr3_nt: TGTGCCAGCAGTTCCAGCCGGGACGGCTACGAGCAGTACTTC
v_call: TRBV6-1
clone_size: -
d_call: -
j_call: TRBJ2-7

cdr3_aa: CASSADGNTEAFF
cdr3_nt: TGTGCCAGCAGCGCGGACGGGAACACTGAAGCTTTCTTT
v_call: TRBV9
clone_size: -
d_call: -
j_call: TRBJ1-1